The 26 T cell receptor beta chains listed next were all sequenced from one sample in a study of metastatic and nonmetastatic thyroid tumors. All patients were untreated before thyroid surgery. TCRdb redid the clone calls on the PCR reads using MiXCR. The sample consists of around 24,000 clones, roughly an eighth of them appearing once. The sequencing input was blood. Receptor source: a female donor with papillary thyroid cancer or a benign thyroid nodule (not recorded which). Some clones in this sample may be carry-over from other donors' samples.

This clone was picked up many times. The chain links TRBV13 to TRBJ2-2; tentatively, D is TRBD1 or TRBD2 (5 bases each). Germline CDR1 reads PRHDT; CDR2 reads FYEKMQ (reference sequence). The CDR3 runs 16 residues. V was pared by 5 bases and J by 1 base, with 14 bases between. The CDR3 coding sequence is TGTGCCAGCAGCGCGACCGGGACGGTGAACACCGGGGAGCTGTTTTTT. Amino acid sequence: CASSATGTVNTGELFF.

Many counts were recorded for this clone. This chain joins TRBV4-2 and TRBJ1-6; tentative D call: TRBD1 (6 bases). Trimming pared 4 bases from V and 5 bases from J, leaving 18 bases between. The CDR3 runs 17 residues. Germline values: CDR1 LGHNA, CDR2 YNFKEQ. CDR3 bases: TGTGCCAGCAGCCGAATTAACCTGGACAGAGATAATTCACCCCTCCACTTT. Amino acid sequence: CASSRINLDRDNSPLHF.

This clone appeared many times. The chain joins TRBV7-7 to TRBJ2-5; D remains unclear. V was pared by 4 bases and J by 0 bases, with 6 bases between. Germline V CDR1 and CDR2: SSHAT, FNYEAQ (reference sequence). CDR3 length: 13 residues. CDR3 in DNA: TGTGCCAGCAGCTCAGCTTACCAAGAGACCCAGTACTTC. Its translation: CASSSAYQETQYF.

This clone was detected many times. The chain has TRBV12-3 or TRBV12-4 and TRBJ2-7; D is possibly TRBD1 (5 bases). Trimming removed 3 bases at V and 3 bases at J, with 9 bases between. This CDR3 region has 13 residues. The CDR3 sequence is CASSLGQLYEQYF. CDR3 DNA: TGTGCCAGCAGTTTGGGGCAACTCTACGAGCAGTACTTC.

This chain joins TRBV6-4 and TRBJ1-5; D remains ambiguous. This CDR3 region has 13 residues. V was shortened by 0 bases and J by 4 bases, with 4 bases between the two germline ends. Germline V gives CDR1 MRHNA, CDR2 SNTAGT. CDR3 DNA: TGTGCCAGCAGTGACTCAGGTAATCAGCCCCAGCATTTT. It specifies CASSDSGNQPQHF.

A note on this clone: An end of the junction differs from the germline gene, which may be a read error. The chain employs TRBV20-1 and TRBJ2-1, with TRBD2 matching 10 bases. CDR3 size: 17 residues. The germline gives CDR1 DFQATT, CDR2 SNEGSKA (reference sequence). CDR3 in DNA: TGCAGTGCTAGAGAACATCAAGCGGGAGGGCTGCGGAATGAGCAGCTCTTT. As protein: CSAREHQAGGLRNEQLF.

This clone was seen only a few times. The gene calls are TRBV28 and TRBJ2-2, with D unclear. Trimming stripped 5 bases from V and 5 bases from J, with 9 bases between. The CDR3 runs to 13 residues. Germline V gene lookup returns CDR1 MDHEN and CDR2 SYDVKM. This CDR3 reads CASSPGPTGELFF. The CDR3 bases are TGTGCCAGCAGTCCGGGTCCGACCGGGGAGCTGTTTTTT.

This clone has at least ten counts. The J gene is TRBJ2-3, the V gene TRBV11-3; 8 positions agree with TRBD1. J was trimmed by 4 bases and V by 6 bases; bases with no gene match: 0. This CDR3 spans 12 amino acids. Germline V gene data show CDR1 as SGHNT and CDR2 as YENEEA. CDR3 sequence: CASRQGADTQYF. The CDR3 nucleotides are TGTGCCAGCAGACAGGGGGCAGATACGCAGTATTTT. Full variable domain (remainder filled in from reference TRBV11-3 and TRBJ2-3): EAGVVQSPRYKIIEKKQPVAFWCNPISGHNTLYWYLQNLGQGPELLIRYENEEAVDDSQLPKDRFSAERLKGVDSTLKIQPAELGDSAVYLCASRQGADTQYFGPGTRLTVL.

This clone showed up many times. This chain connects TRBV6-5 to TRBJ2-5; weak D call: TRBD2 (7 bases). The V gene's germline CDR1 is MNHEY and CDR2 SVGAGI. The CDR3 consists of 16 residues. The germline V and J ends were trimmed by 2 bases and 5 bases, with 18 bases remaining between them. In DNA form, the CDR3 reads TGTGCCAGCAGTTACGGGGGAGGGACAACCTGGGAGACCCAGTACTTC. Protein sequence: CASSYGGGTTWETQYF.

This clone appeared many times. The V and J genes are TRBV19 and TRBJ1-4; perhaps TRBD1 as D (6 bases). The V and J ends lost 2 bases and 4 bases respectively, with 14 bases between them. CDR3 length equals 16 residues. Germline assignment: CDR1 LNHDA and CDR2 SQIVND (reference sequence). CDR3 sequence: CASSILQGRNNEKLFF. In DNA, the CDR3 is TGTGCCAGTAGTATACTACAGGGTAGGAATAATGAAAAACTGTTTTTT.

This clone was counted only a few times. The CDR3 DNA sequence: TGTGCCAGCAGTTACTCGACAGGGATCTATGGCTACACCTTC. Residues: CASSYSTGIYGYTF. This chain links TRBV6-5 with TRBJ1-2; 7 nucleotides align to TRBD1. The V segment lost 0 bases and the J segment 4 bases; nucleotides outside the gene matches: 2. The CDR3 length is 14 residues. Germline V gene lookup returns CDR1 MNHEY and CDR2 SVGAGI.

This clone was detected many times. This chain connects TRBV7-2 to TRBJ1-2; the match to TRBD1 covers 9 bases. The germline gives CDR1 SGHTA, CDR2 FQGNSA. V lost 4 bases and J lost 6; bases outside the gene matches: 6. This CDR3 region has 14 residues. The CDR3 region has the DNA TGTGCCAGCAGCTACAGACAGGGGGGTCATGGCTACACCTTC. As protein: CASSYRQGGHGYTF. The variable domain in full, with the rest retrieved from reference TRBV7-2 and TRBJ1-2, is GAGVSQSPSNKVTEKGKDVELRCDPISGHTALYWYRQSLGQGLEFLIYFQGNSAPDKSGLPSDRFSAERTGGSVSTLTIQRTQQEDSAVYLCASSYRQGGHGYTFGSGTRLTVV.

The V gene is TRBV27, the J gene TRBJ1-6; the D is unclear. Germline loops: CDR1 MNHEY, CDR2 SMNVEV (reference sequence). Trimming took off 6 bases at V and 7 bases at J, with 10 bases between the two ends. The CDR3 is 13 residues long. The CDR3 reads CASRGTVNSPLHF. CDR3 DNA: TGTGCCAGCAGGGGAACAGTAAATTCACCCCTCCACTTT.

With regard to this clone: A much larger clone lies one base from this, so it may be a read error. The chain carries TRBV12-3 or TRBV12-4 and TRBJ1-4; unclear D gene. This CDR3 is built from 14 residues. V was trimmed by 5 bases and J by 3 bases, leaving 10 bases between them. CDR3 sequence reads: CASSLGGPNEKLFF. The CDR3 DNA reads TGTGCCAGCAGTCTGGGCGGCCCTAATGAAAAACTGTTTTTT.

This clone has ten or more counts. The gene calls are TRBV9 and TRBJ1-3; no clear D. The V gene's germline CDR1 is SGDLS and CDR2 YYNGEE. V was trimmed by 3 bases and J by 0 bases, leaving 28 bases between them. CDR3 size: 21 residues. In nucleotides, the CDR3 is TGTGCCAGCAGCGGGAGTGGCCGCTCATCCGACTCGAGAAACTCTGGAAACACCATATATTTT. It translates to CASSGSGRSSDSRNSGNTIYF.

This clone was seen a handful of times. The DNA of the CDR3 is TGTGCCAGCAGCGGGGGGGATACGGCCAATCAGCCCCAGCATTTT. Its translation: CASSGGDTANQPQHF. J is TRBJ1-5 and V is TRBV6-1; tentative D call: TRBD1 (5 bases). Trimming stripped 6 bases from V and 3 bases from J, with 15 bases between. This CDR3 has 15 amino acids. Germline assignment: CDR1 MNHNS and CDR2 SASEGT.

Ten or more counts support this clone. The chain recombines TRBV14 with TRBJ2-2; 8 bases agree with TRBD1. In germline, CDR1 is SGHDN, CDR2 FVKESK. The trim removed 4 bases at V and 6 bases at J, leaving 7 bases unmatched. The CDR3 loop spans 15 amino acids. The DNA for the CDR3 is TGTGCCAGCAGCCTCCGACAGGGGAGGTCCGGGGAGCTGTTTTTT. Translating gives CASSLRQGRSGELFF.

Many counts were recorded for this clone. CDR3 in DNA: TGTGCCAGCAGTTTTCAGCTAACTAATGAAAAACTGTTTTTT. Its protein product is CASSFQLTNEKLFF. The rearrangement uses TRBV28 and TRBJ1-4; D unclear. The CDR3 spans 14 residues. Trimming removed 3 bases at V and 1 base at J, with 6 bases between. Germline V lookup: CDR1 MDHEN, CDR2 SYDVKM.

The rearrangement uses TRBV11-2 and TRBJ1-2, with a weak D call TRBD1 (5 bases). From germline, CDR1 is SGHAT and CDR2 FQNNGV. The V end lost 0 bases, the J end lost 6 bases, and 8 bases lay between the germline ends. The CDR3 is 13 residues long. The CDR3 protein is CASSLDRRDGYTF. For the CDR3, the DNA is TGTGCCAGCAGCTTAGATCGCAGGGATGGCTACACCTTC.

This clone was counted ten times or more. In nucleotides, the CDR3 is TGTGCCAGCTCACCCGGGACAGGGTCTAATGAAAAACTGTTTTTT. Residues: CASSPGTGSNEKLFF. J is TRBJ1-4 and V is TRBV18; TRBD1 matches at 9 bases. V shed 3 bases and J 3 bases; nucleotides not matched to a gene: 2. The CDR3 loop spans 15 amino acids. Germline-derived CDR1 and CDR2 are KGHSH and LQKENI. Using reference TRBV18 and TRBJ1-4 for the parts outside the CDR3, the full variable domain is NAGVMQNPRHLVRRRGQEARLRCSPMKGHSHVYWYRQLPEEGLKFMVYLQKENIIDESGMPKERFSAEFPKEGPSILRIQQVVRGDSAAYFCASSPGTGSNEKLFFGSGTQLSVL.

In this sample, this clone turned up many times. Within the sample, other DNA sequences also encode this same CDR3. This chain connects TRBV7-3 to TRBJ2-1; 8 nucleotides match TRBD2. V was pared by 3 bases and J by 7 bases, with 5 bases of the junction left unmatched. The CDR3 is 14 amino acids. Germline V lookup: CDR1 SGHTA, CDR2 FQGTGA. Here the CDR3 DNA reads TGTGCCAGCAGCTTCAGCGGGAGTGGGAATGAGCAGTTCTTC. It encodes CASSFSGSGNEQFF.

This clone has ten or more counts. CDR3 residues: CATSPPGQHGEKLFF. In DNA form, the CDR3 reads TGTGCCACATCCCCCCCGGGACAGCATGGGGAAAAACTGTTTTTT. The chain joins TRBV28 to TRBJ1-4, with 7 bases matching TRBD1. Germline values: CDR1 MDHEN, CDR2 SYDVKM. CDR3 length: 15 amino acids. V lost 10 bases, J lost 8 bases, and 16 bases stayed unmatched.

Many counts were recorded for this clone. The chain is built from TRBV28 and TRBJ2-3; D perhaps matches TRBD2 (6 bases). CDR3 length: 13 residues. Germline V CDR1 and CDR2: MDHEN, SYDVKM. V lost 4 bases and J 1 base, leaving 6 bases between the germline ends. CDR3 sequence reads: CASSSGGTDTQYF. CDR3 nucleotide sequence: TGTGCCAGCAGTTCGGGGGGCACAGATACGCAGTATTTT.

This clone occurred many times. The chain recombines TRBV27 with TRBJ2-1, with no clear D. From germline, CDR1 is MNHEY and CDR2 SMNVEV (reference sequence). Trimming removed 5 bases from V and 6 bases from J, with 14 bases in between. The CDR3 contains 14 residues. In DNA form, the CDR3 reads TGTGCCAGCAGTCCCCGCGCCGCCTTCAATGAGCAGTTCTTC. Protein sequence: CASSPRAAFNEQFF.

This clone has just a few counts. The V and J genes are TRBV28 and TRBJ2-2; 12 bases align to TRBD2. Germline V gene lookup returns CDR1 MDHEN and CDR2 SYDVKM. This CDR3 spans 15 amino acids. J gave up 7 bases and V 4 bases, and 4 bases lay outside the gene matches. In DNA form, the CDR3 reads TGTGCCAGCAGTTCGACTAGCGGGAGTCACGGGGAGCTGTTTTTT. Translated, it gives CASSSTSGSHGELFF.

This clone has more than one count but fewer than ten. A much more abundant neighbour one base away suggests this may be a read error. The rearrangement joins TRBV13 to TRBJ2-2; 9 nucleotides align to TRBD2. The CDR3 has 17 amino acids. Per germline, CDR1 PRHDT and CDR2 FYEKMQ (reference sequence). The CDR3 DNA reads TGTGCCAGCAGCGGCTATAGCGGGAGAATTGGCACCGGGGAGCTGGTTTTT. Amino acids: CASSGYSGRIGTGELVF.